Listed here are 10 T cell receptor beta chains from one sample, sequenced in a study of neurological immune-mediated disorders. TCRdb fed the 5' RACE reads into MiXCR, producing one record per CDR3 protein. The top ten clones hold 2.2% of a sample with about 70,000 distinct CDR3 sequences, under 5.5% of them seen once. Sample: PBMCs. These receptors came from a woman aged 65 to 85 with multiple sclerosis.

In regard to this clonotype: At one end, the junction sequence differs from germline, possibly due to a read error. The V gene is TRBV19, the J gene TRBJ1-1; no firm D call. Germline assignment: CDR1 LNHDA and CDR2 SQIVND (reference sequence). CDR3 size: 9 residues. The CDR3 nucleotides read TGTGCCACCGGACCTGATGCTTTCTTT. The encoded protein is CATGPDAFF.

This clonotype was seen repeatedly, ten times or more. The chain couples TRBV3-1 to TRBJ2-1; no firm D call. Germline CDR1 LGHDT, CDR2 YNNKEL (reference sequence). The CDR3 is 12 amino acids. V was pared by 0 bases and J by 10 bases, with 7 bases between. For the CDR3, the DNA is TGTGCCAGCAGCCAAGATGGTAGGGAGCAGTTCTTC. Its protein product is CASSQDGREQFF.

The table lists this clonotype with many counts. The chain has TRBV12-3 or TRBV12-4 and TRBJ1-5, with D maybe TRBD1 (6 bases). Trimming left V 3 bases short and J 9 bases short, with 18 bases between. CDR3 length: 15 amino acids. The CDR3 spells CASSFGGGGLGPQHF. As DNA, the CDR3 is TGTGCCAGCAGTTTCGGGGGAGGGGGATTAGGGCCCCAGCATTTT.

This clonotype was seen ten or more times. The V and J genes are TRBV20-1 and TRBJ2-3; 7 nucleotides match TRBD1. V shed 6 bases, J shed 0 bases, and the junction held 9 bases outside the gene matches. The CDR3 sequence is 15 residues long. Germline V gives CDR1 DFQATT, CDR2 SNEGSKA (reference sequence). CDR3 region: CSAAGTAKSTDTQYF. CDR3 nucleotide sequence: TGCAGTGCCGCCGGGACAGCCAAGAGCACAGATACGCAGTATTTT.

This clonotype was counted ten times or more. The V and J genes are TRBV12-3 or TRBV12-4 and TRBJ1-1; D uncertain. The CDR3 runs to 12 residues. V lost 11 bases to trimming and J lost 7 bases, with 17 bases between them. In DNA, the CDR3 is TGTGCCTCAAGCCCTTACACAGTTGAAGCTTTCTTT. Translating it yields CASSPYTVEAFF.

This clonotype was picked up many times. The V and J genes are TRBV20-1 and TRBJ1-5, with D possibly being TRBD1 (6 bases). Germline V CDR1 and CDR2: DFQATT, SNEGSKA (reference sequence). This CDR3 contains 13 residues. The ends were cut back, 5 bases at V and 0 bases at J, with 8 bases in the middle. CDR3 amino acids: CSAWTDSNQPQHF. CDR3 in DNA: TGCAGTGCTTGGACAGATAGCAATCAGCCCCAGCATTTT.

This clonotype was counted at least ten times. The rearrangement links TRBV7-2 to TRBJ2-7; 7 nucleotides align to TRBD2. Trimming took 5 bases from V and 1 from J; bases not matched to a gene: 8. This CDR3 is built from 15 residues. The germline gives CDR1 SGHTA, CDR2 FQGNSA. The CDR3: CASSPHGEGSYEQYF. DNA for the CDR3: TGTGCCAGCAGCCCCCATGGGGAGGGGTCCTACGAGCAGTACTTC.

This clonotype was detected many times. V usage is TRBV20-1 and J usage is TRBJ2-6; D is possibly TRBD1 (8 bases). Germline CDR1 is DFQATT and CDR2 is SNEGSKA (reference sequence). Deletions cut 3 bases from V and 3 bases from J, with 18 bases between. CDR3 length equals 17 residues. In nucleotides, the CDR3 is TGCAGTGCTAGCGGGGGGCAGGGGGCAAGTGGGGCCAACGTCCTGACTTTC. It specifies CSASGGQGASGANVLTF.

At least ten counts were recorded for this clonotype. The chain links TRBV6-5 to TRBJ2-7, with D perhaps assigned TRBD1 or TRBD2 (6 bases each). V was cut by 6 bases and J by 6 bases, with 18 bases left in between. The CDR3 spans 14 residues. Germline CDR1 reads MNHEY; CDR2 reads SVGAGI. CDR3 in DNA: TGTGCCAGCAGCCCACCGGGGGCGCGGGGCGAGCAGTACTTC. It is translated as CASSPPGARGEQYF.

This clonotype was counted ten times or more. The chain joins TRBV25-1 to TRBJ1-1; 9 bases are a match to TRBD1. V lost 6 bases to trimming and J lost 8 bases; unmatched junction nucleotides: 7. The CDR3 extends over 13 amino acids. CDR1 and CDR2 from the germline V gene are MGHDK and SYGVNS. In DNA, the CDR3 is TGTGCCAGCAGCGAGACACAGGGGGCAGAAGCTTTCTTT. It specifies CASSETQGAEAFF. Drawing the rest from reference TRBV25-1 and TRBJ1-1, the complete variable domain is EADIYQTPRYLVIGTGKKITLECSQTMGHDKMYWYQQDPGMELHLIHYSYGVNSTEKGDLSSESTVSRIRTEHFPLTLESARPSHTSQYLCASSETQGAEAFFGQGTRLTVV.